The entry below gives a single T cell receptor (beta chain) sequence along with its context. This clone was seen just once. Which antigen it targets is not known. The sample holds no much larger clone one base away, and base qualities are not on file. Using the deep immunoSEQ assay, TCR CDR3 regions were amplified from genomic DNA by multiplex PCR. Extracted genomic DNA from each cell subset was distributed evenly across all wells of several immunoSEQ 96-well plates, and each plate was treated as a replicate. For sorted subsets, approximately 200 ng of genomic DNA, equivalent to 30,000 or so T cell genomes, went into each replicate PCR. Purified libraries were quantified with a Qubit 3.0 fluorometer, sized on a Bioanalyzer 2100, and re-quantified with the KAPA Library Quantification kit. Every immunoSEQ 96-well plate was sequenced on a dedicated single-read 150-cycle Illumina NextSeq 550 flow cell. The original methods were these. Because the immunoSEQ output included only junctional sequences and no quality scores, the filtering could not be the same as the filtering used for full-length reads. Sequences were annotated with PyIR, a Python wrapper for IgBLAST v1.9, using IMGT germline references to assign V/J genes and CDR3. Any read was removed if the V/J assignment was weak (E-value above 1e-6), the CDR3 was missing, or the read contained stop codons, out-of-frame junctions, or ambiguous translated residues. V3J clonotypes were defined as sequences sharing the same inferred V gene, J gene, and CDR3 amino acid sequence. The percentage overlap between two repertoires was calculated by dividing the number of shared unique clonotypes by the size of the smaller repertoire. RTK rarefaction, the Chao1 estimator, and Recon v2.1 estimates of unobserved clonotypes were used to assess repertoire richness. Generation probabilities were computed with OLGA for all TCRbeta clonotypes obtained by the gDNA method from several donors. TCRdb stores this immuneACCESS table with in-frame sequences only. Part of the clones is absent; in the studies checked, under half of the shortfall reflects unresolved V genes, and no reason is known for the rest. The V and J calls and the clone size are those of that table, but D and trimming were determined from the DNA. The sample table lists 2 million to 2.5 million clones, approximately 95% of them with a count of one. The ten largest clones represent 0.13% of the sample.

This sample is drawn from a study of shared clonotypes between healthy human individuals (dated by TCRdb to 2020 to 2022). With regard to the full study: A couple of women and three men aged 18 to 49 years were included in the cohort. Leukapheresis yielded between about 0.8 and 9.5 billion PBMCs per donor. Different laboratories and diverse techniques were used to prepare libraries and sequence TCR repertoires, to increase sequencing depth and limit assay-specific biases. For each donor, three plates each were used for CD4 naive and CD4 memory, two plates were used for CD8 naive, and one plate was used for CD8 memory. To estimate repertoire size and how much clonotype sharing occurs between individuals, the study deeply sequenced the blood TCR repertoires of five healthy adults.

Healthy HIV-negative adults with no recently reported acute infections or vaccinations were included as donors. Every donor was a Caucasian adult residing in Nashville, Tennessee, USA. Magnetic negative selection was used to enrich CD4+ T cells, after which naive cells were positively selected on CD45RA and the negative fraction became the memory subset. Blood was collected by leukapheresis, and PBMCs were isolated by Ficoll-Histopaque density gradient centrifugation and then cryopreserved in liquid nitrogen vapor phase. Analytical flow cytometry was used to check the purity and quantity of each magnetically sorted T cell population. Genomic DNA was isolated from every sorted fraction and measured by UV absorbance on a Nanodrop 2000c. Based on the germline V gene, the CDR1 and CDR2 sequences are SGHTA and FQGTGA. Trimming takes 4 bases from V and 7 bases from J, and the germline ends sit 14 bases apart. Reading from cysteine to phenylalanine, the CDR3 counts 14 amino acids. Here the CDR3 DNA is all that survives: 42 bases in frame from base 1.

Results the study describes overall, beyond this receptor: Naive subsets generally had larger estimated clonotype richness than memory subsets. Even with the large sequencing depth, rarefaction of the sorted-subset datasets indicated that sequencing was incomplete. Pairwise subsampling led to the expectation that sequencing depth would affect the degree of clonotype sharing among donors. About 4.5% of naive CD4, around 3.6% of naive CD8, approximately 2% of memory CD4, and approximately 0.4% of memory CD8 clonotypes were shared across four donors. Compared with non-shared clonotypes, clonotypes shared by all four sorted-subset donors had higher generation probabilities. The genetic and exposure-history diversity represented was limited by the small number of donors. Sampling was restricted to blood, and TCR repertoires in tissue are likely to differ from TCR repertoires in blood.

The specimen was naive CD4+ T cells sorted from blood. This sample's cell subset or site label indicates: CD45RA+ positively selected. This sequence was found in a man younger than 30 in good health. The chain is made from TRBV7-3 and TRBJ2-1; the D call is tentative, TRBD1 or TRBD2, as each matches 6 bases. The DNA is TGTGCCAGCAGCTCCGGGGGCAAAGGGAATGAGCAGTTCTTC. Its protein reads: CASSSGGKGNEQFF.